This TCR beta chain was obtained from a study of blood T cell repertoires in COVID-19. Study overall: PBMCs, B-cell-depleted T cells, or T cells were the source of the cDNA or gDNA that made up the material.

As handled by the study authors: Nucleated cell counts were estimated from reference gene primer amplification. The method was immunoSEQ multiplex PCR; TCRdb's version includes in-frame clones alone and lacks a portion of them. The DNA was the basis for D and trimming; V, J and clone size are from that table. The repertoire has about 64,000 clones, 75% to 90% of them found once; the top ten carry roughly 13%. The germline gives CDR1 SGHAT, CDR2 FQNNGV. CDR3 length: 15 residues. V dropped 1 base and J dropped 9; count of bases not matched to a gene: 7. The rearrangement uses TRBV11-2 and TRBJ2-1; 9 nucleotides agree with TRBD1. The sequenced sample was peripheral blood. The sequence came from a human donor in a cohort sampled during active COVID-19. The DNA for the CDR3 is TGTGCCAGCAGCTTAGCGGGACAGGGCGTAGGTGAGCAGTTCTTC. Protein product: CASSLAGQGVGEQFF.